Presented here are 12 T cell receptor beta chains from one specimen sequenced in a study of cytomegalovirus exposure and HLA in healthy donors (dated by TCRdb to about 2017). Library prep was done by the immunoSEQ multiplex PCR assay. For the multiplex PCR, a mixture combining 60 forward primers for TCR Vbeta segments and 13 reverse primers for TCR Jbeta segments was used. The source is immuneACCESS, and TCRdb retained only in-frame sequences with V and J called. Part of the clones is not carried over; for the studies checked, unresolved V genes explain less than half of this, and the remainder is unexplained. This sample holds 150,000 to 200,000 clones; roughly three quarters were observed only once. Clones ranked in the top ten supply around an eighth of the sample. Specimen: PBMCs. The receptors were gathered from a woman between 40 and 50 years old in good health and CMV-seronegative.

The chain uses TRBV28 and TRBJ1-5; D is ambiguous. V was shortened by 5 bases and J by 0 bases, with 11 bases between the two germline ends. The CDR3 is 15 amino acids. Looked up from germline, CDR1 is MDHEN and CDR2 is SYDVKM. Here the CDR3 DNA reads TGTGCCAGCAGTAGTGACTCGTATAGCAATCAGCCCCAGCATTTT. Protein sequence: CASSSDSYSNQPQHF.

V and J are TRBV11-2 and TRBJ1-4; 9 bases line up with TRBD1. Germline CDR1 is SGHAT and CDR2 is FQNNGV. This CDR3 spans 17 amino acids. V trimming: 5 bases; J trimming: 4 bases; junction bases outside the gene matches: 11. This chain's CDR3 is CASSGGMTGGYNEKLFF. The DNA for the CDR3 is TGTGCCAGCAGCGGCGGGATGACAGGGGGATATAATGAAAAACTGTTTTTT. Using reference TRBV11-2 and TRBJ1-4 for the parts outside the CDR3, the full variable domain is EAGVAQSPRYKIIEKRQSVAFWCNPISGHATLYWYQQILGQGPKLLIQFQNNGVVDDSQLPKDRFSAERLKGVDSTLKIQPAKLEDSAVYLCASSGGMTGGYNEKLFFGSGTQLSVL.

Written as DNA, the CDR3 is TGTGCCAGCAGCTACCTCGGGGGCACAGATACGCAGTATTTT. The encoded protein is CASSYLGGTDTQYF. The J gene is TRBJ2-3, the V gene TRBV7-2, with TRBD2 as a possible D gene (5 bases). The CDR3 sequence is 14 residues long. The V gene's germline CDR1 is SGHTA and CDR2 FQGNSA. Trimming left V 4 bases short and J 1 base short, with 9 bases between.

This chain joins TRBV2 and TRBJ2-3; tentative D call: TRBD1 (5 bases). Germline CDR1 and CDR2: SNHLY and FYNNEI. The CDR3 consists of 16 residues. V lost 8 bases to trimming and J lost 2 bases, with 20 bases between them. The CDR3 loop reads CASSILTLGATDTQYF. CDR3 bases: TGTGCCAGCTCAATATTGACCCTAGGGGCCACAGATACGCAGTATTTT.

This clone appeared once. The chain joins TRBV27 to TRBJ2-5, with no clear D. V was trimmed by 4 bases and J by 6 bases, leaving 15 bases between them. CDR1 and CDR2 from the germline V gene are MNHEY and SMNVEV (reference sequence). This CDR3 is 14 amino acids long. The chain's CDR3 is CASSSSTKSKTQYF. The CDR3 DNA sequence: TGTGCCAGCAGTTCATCTACTAAGTCGAAGACCCAGTACTTC.

This chain connects TRBV28 to TRBJ2-5; 9 positions match TRBD1. CDR3 length: 14 amino acids. The germline gives CDR1 MDHEN, CDR2 SYDVKM. J gave up 5 bases and V 8 bases, and 9 bases lay outside the gene matches. Here the CDR3 DNA reads TGTGCCAGCCGCCTTGGACAGGGGCGGGAGACCCAGTACTTC. This codes for CASRLGQGRETQYF.

CDR3 DNA: TGTGCCAGCAGACCTAACGGGCGGTCACGGGCGGACAGGGTGGACAACGAGCAGTACTTC. It translates to CASRPNGRSRADRVDNEQYF. The rearrangement links TRBV21-1 to TRBJ2-7; TRBD1 was called by the table and not checked on the DNA. TRBV21-1 is designated a pseudogene. This CDR3 comprises 20 residues.

V gene TRBV30 combines with J gene TRBJ2-7, with TRBD2 as a possible D gene (6 bases). The CDR3 has 13 amino acids. Germline-derived CDR1 and CDR2 are GTSNPN and SVGIG (reference sequence). Trimming pared 0 bases from V and 2 bases from J, leaving 8 bases between. CDR3 protein: CAWSVAGPYEQYF. CDR3 bases: TGTGCCTGGAGTGTAGCGGGCCCCTACGAGCAGTACTTC.

The V call is TRBV7-9, the J call TRBJ2-1, with unresolved D. Trimming left V 2 bases short and J 4 bases short, with 6 bases between. CDR3 length: 13 residues. CDR1 and CDR2 from the germline V gene are SEHNR and FQNEAQ (reference sequence). The CDR3 nucleotides are TGTGCCAGCAGCTTAAACTATTACAATGAGCAGTTCTTC. Its translation: CASSLNYYNEQFF.

The rearrangement links TRBV18 to TRBJ2-7, with TRBD2 as a possible D gene (7 bases). This CDR3 is 14 amino acids long. Germline values: CDR1 KGHSH, CDR2 LQKENI. The V end lost 2 bases, the J end lost 3 bases, and 11 bases lay between the germline ends. The CDR3 loop is CASSPGGAFYEQYF. The DNA for the CDR3 is TGTGCCAGCTCACCAGGGGGGGCGTTCTACGAGCAGTACTTC.

About this clone: One end of the junction fails to match germline, which may point to a read error. The V gene is TRBV6-6, the J gene TRBJ2-6; D might be TRBD1 (5 bases). Looked up from germline, CDR1 is MNHNY and CDR2 is SVGAGI (reference sequence). This CDR3 has 13 amino acids. The CDR3 region is CASKVAGANGLTF. CDR3 in DNA: TGTGCCAGCAAGGTGGCTGGGGCCAACGGCCTGACTTTC.

The V call is TRBV19, the J call TRBJ1-5; TRBD1 is a possible D gene (5 bases). The CDR3 is made up of 14 amino acids. Looked up from germline, CDR1 is LNHDA and CDR2 is SQIVND (reference sequence). V was pared by 7 bases and J by 1 base, with 11 bases between. The CDR3: CASNWGGSNQPQHF. The CDR3 DNA is TGTGCCAGTAATTGGGGGGGAAGCAATCAGCCCCAGCATTTT.